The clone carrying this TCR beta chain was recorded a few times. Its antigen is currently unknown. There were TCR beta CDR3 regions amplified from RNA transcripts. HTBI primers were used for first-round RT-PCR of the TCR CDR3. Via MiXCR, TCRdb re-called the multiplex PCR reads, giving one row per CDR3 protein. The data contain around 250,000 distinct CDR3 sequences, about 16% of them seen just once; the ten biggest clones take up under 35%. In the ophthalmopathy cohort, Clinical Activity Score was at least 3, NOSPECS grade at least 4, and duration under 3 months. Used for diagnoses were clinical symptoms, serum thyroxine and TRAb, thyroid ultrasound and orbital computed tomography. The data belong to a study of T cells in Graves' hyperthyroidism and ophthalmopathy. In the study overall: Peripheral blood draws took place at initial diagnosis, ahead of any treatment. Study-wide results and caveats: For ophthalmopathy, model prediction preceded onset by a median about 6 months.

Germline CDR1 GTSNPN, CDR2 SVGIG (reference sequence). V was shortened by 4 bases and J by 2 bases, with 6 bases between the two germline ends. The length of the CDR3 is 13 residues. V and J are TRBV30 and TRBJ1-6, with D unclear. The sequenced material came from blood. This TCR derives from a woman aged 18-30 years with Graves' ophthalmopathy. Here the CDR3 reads CAWMYPYNSPLHF. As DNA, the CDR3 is TGTGCCTGGATGTACCCCTATAATTCACCCCTCCACTTT.